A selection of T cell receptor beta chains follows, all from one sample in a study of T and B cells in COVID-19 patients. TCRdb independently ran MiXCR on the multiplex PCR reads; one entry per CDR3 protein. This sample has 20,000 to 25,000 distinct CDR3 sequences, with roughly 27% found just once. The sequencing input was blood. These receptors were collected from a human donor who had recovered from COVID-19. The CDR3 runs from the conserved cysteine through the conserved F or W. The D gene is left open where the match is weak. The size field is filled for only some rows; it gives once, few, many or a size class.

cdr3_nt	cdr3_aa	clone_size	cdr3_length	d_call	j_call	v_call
TGTGCCAGCGGACAGTCTGAGTACGAGCAGTACTTC	CASGQSEYEQYF	NA	12	NA	TRBJ2-7	TRBV6-1
TGTGCCAGCAGTTACTCTAACCTCGGAGCGGGGGGCACAGATACGCAGTATTTT	CASSYSNLGAGGTDTQYF	NA	18	TRBD2	TRBJ2-3	TRBV6-5
TGTGCCAGCAGTTCTTGGACTACGGGCAATGAGCAGTTCTTC	CASSSWTTGNEQFF	medium-sized	14	NA	TRBJ2-1	TRBV6-5
TGTGCCAGCAGGAGTGGTAGCGGTAACACCGGGGAGCTGTTTTTT	CASRSGSGNTGELFF	NA	15	NA	TRBJ2-2	TRBV27
TGTGCCTGGAACGGGGCGATCTATGGCTACACCTTC	CAWNGAIYGYTF	NA	12	NA	TRBJ1-2	TRBV30
TGTGCCAGCCCACCGGGGGAGGGGGACGAACTGTTTTTT	CASPPGEGDELFF	NA	13	NA	TRBJ1-4	TRBV7-9
TGTGCCAGCAGGCAGGGGGCGAACACTGAAGCTTTCTTT	CASRQGANTEAFF	few	13	TRBD1	TRBJ1-1	TRBV6-1
TGTGCCTGGGCAGACAGGGCGAACACTGAAGCTTTCTTT	CAWADRANTEAFF	NA	13	TRBD1	TRBJ1-1	TRBV30
TGTGCCAGTAGTATCGGGAGCGGGAGGGCCTCTGACGAGCAGTACTTC	CASSIGSGRASDEQYF	medium-sized	16	TRBD2	TRBJ2-7	TRBV19
TGTGCCAGCAGTTCGAGGACAGCTCCTATGAACACTGAAGCTTTCTTT	CASSSRTAPMNTEAFF	NA	16	NA	TRBJ1-1	TRBV27
TGTGCCAGCAGTTACTCGATGGTTTCAGCAGGGAGGGTTTCACCCCTCCACTTT	CASSYSMVSAGRVSPLHF	few	18	NA	TRBJ1-6	TRBV6-5
TGTGTTACCAGGACTCCTCACGACACCGGGGAGCTGTTTTTT	CVTRTPHDTGELFF	few	14	NA	TRBJ2-2	TRBV5-4
TGTGCCTGGACTTATAGCGGGCCTAGGCCCCAGTACTTC	CAWTYSGPRPQYF	few	13	TRBD2	TRBJ2-5	TRBV30
TGTGCCAGTAGTATGGGTGCCGGAGGCGAGCAGTACTTC	CASSMGAGGEQYF	many	13	NA	TRBJ2-7	TRBV19
TGTGCCAGTAGTACACAGAAGAACACTGAAGCTTTCTTT	CASSTQKNTEAFF	few	13	NA	TRBJ1-1	TRBV19
TGCAGTGCCAGGGAGAGAGGGGGCGACGAGCAGTACTTC	CSARERGGDEQYF	few	13	TRBD1	TRBJ2-7	TRBV20-1
TGTGCCAGCAGTTTATCGAGGGGGGGGACAGGGGCGCGAGAGACCCAGTACTTC	CASSLSRGGTGARETQYF	medium-sized	18	TRBD1	TRBJ2-5	TRBV27
TGTGCCAGCAGACGTAGCGGGGGGGGTCCCACCGGGGAGCTGTTTTTT	CASRRSGGGPTGELFF	few	16	TRBD2	TRBJ2-2	TRBV6-2/TRBV6-3
TGTGCCAGCAGTTTATCGCCGAAGAGCTATGGCTACACCTTC	CASSLSPKSYGYTF	few	14	NA	TRBJ1-2	TRBV27
TGTGCCAGCACCCGTTATTCTAGCGAGTACAATGAGCAGTTCTTC	CASTRYSSEYNEQFF	NA	15	NA	TRBJ2-1	TRBV7-9
TGTGCCCGTAGTTCAGACAGGGAACCCTATGGCTACACCTTC	CARSSDREPYGYTF	NA	14	TRBD1	TRBJ1-2	TRBV19
TGTGCCTGGAGTGTAAGTTACTCTGGGGCCAACGTCCTGACTTTC	CAWSVSYSGANVLTF	NA	15	NA	TRBJ2-6	TRBV30
TGCAGCGGCAGGGAGGGCCCTAGCACAGATACGCAGTATTTT	CSGREGPSTDTQYF	medium-sized	14	TRBD2	TRBJ2-3	TRBV29-1